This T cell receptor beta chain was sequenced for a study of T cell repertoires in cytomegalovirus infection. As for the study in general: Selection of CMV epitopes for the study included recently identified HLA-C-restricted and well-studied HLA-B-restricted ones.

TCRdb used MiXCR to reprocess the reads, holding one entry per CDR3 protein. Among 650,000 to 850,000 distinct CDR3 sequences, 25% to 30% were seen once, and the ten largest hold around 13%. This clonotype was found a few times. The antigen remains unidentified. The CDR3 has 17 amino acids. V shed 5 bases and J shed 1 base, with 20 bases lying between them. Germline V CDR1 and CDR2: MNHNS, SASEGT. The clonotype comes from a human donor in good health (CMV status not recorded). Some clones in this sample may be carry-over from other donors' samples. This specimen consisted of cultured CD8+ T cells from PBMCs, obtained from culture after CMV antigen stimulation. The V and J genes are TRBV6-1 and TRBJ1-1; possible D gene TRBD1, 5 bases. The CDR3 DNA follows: TGTGCCAGCAGTATAGAAGCCCACCCGACAGCGAACACTGAAGCTTTCTTT. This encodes CASSIEAHPTANTEAFF.